This paragraph covers one T cell receptor (beta chain) sequence. This record belongs to a study of technical replicates of blood from a few donors. CDR3 length: 15 amino acids. Germline CDR1 SGHVS, CDR2 FQNEAQ. The V gene lost 5 bases and the J gene lost 3 bases, with 16 bases spanning the gap. Clones were read by immunoSEQ multiplex PCR, and TCRdb kept only the in-frame ones, dropping some. The table lists 60,000 to 90,000 clones, around 97% of them singletons. Sequenced sample: T cells isolated from PBMCs. This TCR came from a human donor in good health. The chain carries TRBV7-8 and TRBJ1-1, with TRBD1 as a possible D gene (6 bases). CDR3 sequence (DNA): TGTGCCAGCAGCGTCGGACAGTTTGGGGACACTGAAGCTTTCTTT. It is translated as CASSVGQFGDTEAFF.